The TCR beta chain under discussion was sequenced for a study of blood T cell repertoires in COVID-19. Across the whole study: Both acute and convalescent COVID-19 samples were obtained from the United States, Italy and Spain. In each case, the material was cDNA or gDNA derived from T cells, B-cell-depleted T cells, or PBMCs.

Per the study methods: For nucleated cells, counts were estimated from reference gene primer amplification. Data came from immunoSEQ multiplex PCR; TCRdb stores just in-frame clones and leaves some out. D and trimming were read from the DNA, whereas the V and J calls and clone size are those reported in that table. The data contain roughly 50,000 clones, about 90% of them seen just once; the ten biggest clones take up approximately 12%. This TCR was sampled from a man at least 80 years old with acute or convalescent COVID-19. The sequencing input was peripheral blood.

CDR3 nucleotides: TGTGCCAGCAGCTTAGAGCGGAAGGGTTACACAGATACGCAGTATTTT. Its protein product is CASSLERKGYTDTQYF. This chain connects TRBV7-2 to TRBJ2-3; D is perhaps TRBD2 (5 bases). CDR3 length: 16 amino acids. Germline V gene lookup returns CDR1 SGHTA and CDR2 FQGNSA. With 1 base removed from V and 2 bases from J, the gap between germline ends came to 13 bases.